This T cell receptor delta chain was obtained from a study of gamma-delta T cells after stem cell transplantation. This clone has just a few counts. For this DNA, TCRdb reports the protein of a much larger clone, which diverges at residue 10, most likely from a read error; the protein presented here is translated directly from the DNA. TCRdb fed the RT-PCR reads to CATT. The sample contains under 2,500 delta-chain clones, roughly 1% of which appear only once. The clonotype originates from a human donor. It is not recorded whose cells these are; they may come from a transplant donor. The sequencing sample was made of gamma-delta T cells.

CDR3 region: CACESLPKVEDHTDKLIF. Written as DNA, the CDR3 is TGTGCCTGTGAATCCCTTCCTAAAGTGGAGGATCACACCGATAAACTCATCTTT. The chain couples TRDV2 to TRDJ1; TRDD2 aligns across 8 bases. Germline loops: CDR1 GEAIGNYY, CDR2 EKD. The V gene end was trimmed by 4 bases and the J gene end by 0 bases; junction bases not matched to a gene: 15. This CDR3 comprises 18 residues.